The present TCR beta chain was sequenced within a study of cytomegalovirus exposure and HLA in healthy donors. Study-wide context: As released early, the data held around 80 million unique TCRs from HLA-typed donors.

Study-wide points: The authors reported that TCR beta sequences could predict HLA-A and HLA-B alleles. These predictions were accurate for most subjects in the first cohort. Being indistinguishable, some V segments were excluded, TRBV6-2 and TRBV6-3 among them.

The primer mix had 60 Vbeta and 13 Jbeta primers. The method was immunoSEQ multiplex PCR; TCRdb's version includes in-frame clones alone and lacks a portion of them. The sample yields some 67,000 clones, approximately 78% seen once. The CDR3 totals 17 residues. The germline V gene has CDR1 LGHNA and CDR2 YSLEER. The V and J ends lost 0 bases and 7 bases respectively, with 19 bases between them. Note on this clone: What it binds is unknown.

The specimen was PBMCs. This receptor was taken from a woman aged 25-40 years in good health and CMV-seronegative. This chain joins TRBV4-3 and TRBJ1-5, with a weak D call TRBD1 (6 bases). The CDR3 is CASSQDLVGEGGQPQHF. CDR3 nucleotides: TGCGCCAGCAGCCAAGATCTGGTCGGGGAGGGGGGACAGCCCCAGCATTTT.